This T cell receptor beta chain was sequenced in a study of glioma-infiltrating T cells. This clonotype was counted ten times or more. Using RNA template, CDR3s of TCR alpha and beta were amplified with iRepertoire arm-PCR. Using its own MiXCR run on the multiplex PCR reads, TCRdb lists one record per CDR3 protein. The sample has around 390,000 distinct CDR3 sequences, 41% seen once. CDR1 is MGHDK and CDR2 is SYGVNS in the germline V gene. The CDR3 extends over 15 amino acids. Trimming removed 1 base at V and 2 bases at J, with 12 bases between. The clonotype originates from a human donor with low-grade glioma or glioblastoma, undergoing nonglioma brain surgery, or in good health (not recorded which). The chain employs TRBV25-1 and TRBJ2-7; D gene unclear. Sequencing was carried out using glioma tissue, nonneoplastic brain tissue, or PBMCs (not recorded which). The CDR3 bases are TGTGCCAGCAGTGAATCTGCAGGAAGGGCCTACGAGCAGTACTTC. It translates to CASSESAGRAYEQYF.